This T cell receptor beta chain was identified during a study of blood T cells in healthy people across ages. Study at large: Template switching retrieved approximately one barcoded beta molecule for each two T cells.

A J-beta primer mix and a sample-barcoded 5' primer were used in a second PCR of roughly 6 to 11 cycles. Each cDNA molecule received a tag from a template-switch adaptor that had 12 random nucleotides. In TCRdb, the 5' RACE reads were re-called with MiXCR into one record per CDR3 protein. The table shows just under 900,000 distinct CDR3 sequences, with roughly 26% occurring only once. This clonotype was detected only a few times. V dropped 5 bases and J dropped 3 bases, with 16 bases sitting between them. This CDR3 has 15 residues. Germline loops: CDR1 SGHNT, CDR2 YENEEA. Each sample yielded at least 6 micrograms of PBMC total RNA.

The sequence was collected from an elderly woman in good health. Sequences were obtained from blood. The V gene is TRBV11-3, the J gene TRBJ2-5; D gene ambiguous. The CDR3 here is CASSLYPVAKETQYF. The CDR3 nucleotides are TGTGCCAGCAGCCTGTACCCGGTAGCCAAAGAGACCCAGTACTTC.